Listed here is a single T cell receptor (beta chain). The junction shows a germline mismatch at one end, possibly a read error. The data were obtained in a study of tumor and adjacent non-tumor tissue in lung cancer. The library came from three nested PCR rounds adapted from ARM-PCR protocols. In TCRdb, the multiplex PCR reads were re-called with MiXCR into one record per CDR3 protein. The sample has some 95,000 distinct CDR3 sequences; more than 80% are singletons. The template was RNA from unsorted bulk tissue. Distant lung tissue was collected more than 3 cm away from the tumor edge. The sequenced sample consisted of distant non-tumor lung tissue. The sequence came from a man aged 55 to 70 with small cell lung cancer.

The CDR3 nucleotides read TGTGCCATCAGCCGAGGGCGTTTTAGCGGTATTAGCAATCAGCCCCAGCATTTT. Translated, it gives CAISRGRFSGISNQPQHF. The chain recombines TRBV4-2 with TRBJ1-5; D is unresolved. Germline V CDR1 and CDR2: LGHNA, YNFKEQ. The length of the CDR3 is 18 residues.